The 27 T cell receptor beta chains below all came from one sample that was sequenced in a study of blood T cells in healthy people across ages. It was with a sample-barcoded 5' primer and a J-beta primer mix that a second PCR of roughly 7 to 12 cycles was run. Via MiXCR, TCRdb re-called the 5' RACE reads, giving one row per CDR3 protein. Of over 1,500,000 distinct CDR3 sequences in the sample, roughly 52% were seen once. Sequencing was done on a sample of blood. Receptor source: a middle-aged woman in good health.

The V gene is TRBV7-8, the J gene TRBJ1-1; possibly TRBD1 for D (5 bases). With 4 bases removed from V and 1 base from J, the gap between germline ends came to 25 bases. Germline V CDR1 and CDR2: SGHVS, FQNEAQ. The CDR3 extends over 19 amino acids. The DNA of the CDR3 is TGTGCCAGCAGCTCACCCATTACCCCATCTCAGGGAGAGAACACTGAAGCTTTCTTT. Amino acid sequence: CASSSPITPSQGENTEAFF.

The table lists this clonotype with a few counts. J is TRBJ2-6 and V is TRBV14; no firm D call. Germline CDR1 reads SGHDN; CDR2 reads FVKESK. The CDR3 runs to 16 residues. Trimming took 2 bases from V and 1 from J, leaving 9 bases between them. The CDR3 loop reads CASSQPRGSGANVLTF. As DNA, the CDR3 is TGTGCCAGCAGCCAACCACGCGGTTCTGGGGCCAACGTCCTGACTTTC.

This clonotype was recorded a few times. This chain joins TRBV6-1 and TRBJ2-3; 8 nucleotides line up with TRBD2. Germline loops: CDR1 MNHNS, CDR2 SASEGT. This CDR3 comprises 16 residues. J lost 6 bases, V lost 3 bases, and 11 bases had no gene match. CDR3 bases: TGTGCCAGCAGTGAGGGGGTCGGGGGGGGAGATGATACGCAGTATTTT. Residues: CASSEGVGGGDDTQYF.

The chain is built from TRBV3-1 and TRBJ2-6; D is ambiguous. The CDR3 is made up of 17 amino acids. Trimming left V 0 bases short and J 0 bases short, with 9 bases between. CDR1 is LGHDT, CDR2 YNNKEL, per germline (reference sequence). The CDR3 reads CASSQEVGISGANVLTF. In DNA, the CDR3 is TGTGCCAGCAGCCAAGAAGTGGGGATCTCTGGGGCCAACGTCCTGACTTTC.

DNA of the CDR3: TGCGCCAGCAGACAAAGGGTAGGGCTCGTCGACTACGAGCAGTACTTC. Translating it yields CASRQRVGLVDYEQYF. The chain is built from TRBV4-1 and TRBJ2-7; D is ambiguous. This CDR3 is 16 amino acids long. Germline V lookup: CDR1 MGHRA, CDR2 YSYEKL. The V and J ends lost 6 bases and 3 bases respectively, with 21 bases between them.

This clonotype came up a few times. This chain connects TRBV29-1 to TRBJ1-1; tentative D call: TRBD1 (6 bases). From germline, CDR1 is SQVTM and CDR2 ANQGSEA. The germline V and J ends were trimmed by 4 bases and 0 bases, with 9 bases remaining between them. There are 13 residues in the CDR3. CDR3 coding DNA: TGCAGCGTTGTCAGGGGACTGAACACTGAAGCTTTCTTT. Translated, it gives CSVVRGLNTEAFF.

This clonotype showed up just once. This chain connects TRBV7-6 to TRBJ2-3; D remains ambiguous. Germline CDR1 is SGHVS and CDR2 is FNYEAQ. The CDR3 contains 13 residues. The V gene lost 6 bases and the J gene lost 5 bases, with 12 bases spanning the gap. This CDR3 reads CASSRTPVDTQYF. CDR3 coding DNA: TGTGCCAGCAGTCGCACTCCGGTAGATACGCAGTATTTT.

The chain carries TRBV5-1 and TRBJ2-3; 9 positions agree with TRBD1. In germline, CDR1 is SGHRS, CDR2 YFSETQ. This CDR3 comprises 16 residues. The V and J ends lost 4 bases and 3 bases, in that order; junction bases with no gene match: 9. The CDR3 loop reads CASSQSLGQGTDTQYF. CDR3 coding DNA: TGCGCCAGCAGCCAAAGCCTGGGACAGGGAACAGATACGCAGTATTTT.

This clonotype was observed a few times. The chain employs TRBV4-2 and TRBJ2-3, with D unclear. V was trimmed by 1 base and J by 0 bases, leaving 11 bases between them. This CDR3 comprises 16 residues. CDR1 LGHNA and CDR2 YNFKEQ come from the germline V gene. The CDR3 reads CASSQGRAESTDTQYF. The CDR3 DNA sequence: TGTGCCAGCAGCCAAGGTCGGGCAGAGAGCACAGATACGCAGTATTTT.

This clonotype was found a few times. The rearrangement uses TRBV29-1 and TRBJ2-3, with 13 nucleotides matching TRBD2. Germline V gene lookup returns CDR1 SQVTM and CDR2 ANQGSEA. Losses at the gene ends were 6 bases for V and 6 bases for J; bases not matched to a gene: 9. This CDR3 comprises 15 residues. CDR3 loop: CSVLTSGGTGDTQYF. The CDR3, as DNA: TGCAGCGTACTGACTAGCGGGGGGACCGGGGATACGCAGTATTTT.

The chain recombines TRBV9 with TRBJ2-3; 7 bases are a match to TRBD2. Germline CDR1 is SGDLS and CDR2 is YYNGEE. The CDR3 is 13 residues long. CDR3 in amino acids: CVISGAGRDTQYF. CDR3 DNA sequence: TGTGTAATAAGCGGAGCGGGGAGAGATACGCAGTATTTT.

There are a few counts of this clonotype. The CDR3 coding sequence is TGTGCCAGCAGCCCCCCCTTCACAGGGGGCTTAGAGGAGACCCAGTACTTC. Its protein product is CASSPPFTGGLEETQYF. This sequence joins TRBV7-6 and TRBJ2-5, with TRBD1 matching 9 bases. V was clipped by 5 bases and J by 5 bases; unmatched bases: 15. CDR1 and CDR2 from the germline V gene are SGHVS and FNYEAQ. The CDR3 has 17 amino acids.

The rearrangement joins TRBV6-6 to TRBJ1-5, with TRBD1 matching 12 bases. This CDR3 region has 15 residues. CDR1 is MNHNY, CDR2 SVGAGI, per germline (reference sequence). The V segment lost 5 bases and the J segment 6 bases; nucleotides outside the gene matches: 5. This chain's CDR3 is CASSGTGGPIQPQHF. In DNA form, the CDR3 reads TGTGCCAGCAGTGGGACAGGGGGCCCTATTCAGCCCCAGCATTTT.

The J gene is TRBJ1-2, the V gene TRBV3-1, with D possibly TRBD1 on 6 matching bases. The V gene's germline CDR1 is LGHDT and CDR2 YNNKEL (reference sequence). CDR3 length: 13 amino acids. The ends were cut back, 4 bases at V and 6 bases at J, with 12 bases in the middle. The CDR3 region is CASSRAGADGYTF. CDR3 in DNA: TGTGCCAGCAGCCGAGCAGGGGCGGATGGCTACACCTTC.

This chain joins TRBV29-1 and TRBJ2-2; TRBD2 might be the D (6 bases). The germline CDR1 and CDR2 sequences are SQVTM and ANQGSEA. Between the trimmed V and J ends, which lost 3 bases and 1 base, there was a span of 9 bases. This CDR3 comprises 14 residues. The CDR3 loop reads CSVDVGGNTGELFF. The CDR3 DNA is TGCAGCGTTGACGTCGGGGGGAACACCGGGGAGCTGTTTTTT.

The sample holds a few counts of this clonotype. This chain uses TRBV5-1 with TRBJ2-4, with D possibly TRBD2 on 5 matching bases. Germline CDR1 reads SGHRS; CDR2 reads YFSETQ. Trimming pared 0 bases from V and 3 bases from J, leaving 13 bases between. CDR3 size: 16 residues. The CDR3 DNA is TGCGCCAGCAGCTTGGTTGGGGAGTACGGCAAAAACATTCAGTACTTC. Translated: CASSLVGEYGKNIQYF.

For this clonotype: A junction boundary mismatches the germline segment, possibly from a read error. The chain recombines TRBV20-1 with TRBJ1-6; D is unresolved. This CDR3 spans 17 amino acids. Germline V gene sequence: CDR1 DFQATT, CDR2 SNEGSKA (reference sequence). In nucleotides, the CDR3 is TGCAGTGCTAGAGCTTTTAGAACTATTGCTGAAAATTCATCCCTCCACTTT. This codes for CSARAFRTIAENSSLHF.

The V gene is TRBV29-1, the J gene TRBJ2-1; TRBD2 is a possible D gene (5 bases). The CDR3 is 14 amino acids. V was clipped by 8 bases and J by 2 bases, with 16 bases between them. Germline V gene lookup returns CDR1 SQVTM and CDR2 ANQGSEA. The CDR3 DNA reads as TGCAGCACTCTACGGGGTATACCCTACAATGAGCAGTTCTTC. It translates to CSTLRGIPYNEQFF.

This clonotype was observed a handful of times. This rearrangement joins TRBV27 to TRBJ2-5; TRBD2 matches 9 bases. Per germline, CDR1 MNHEY and CDR2 SMNVEV (reference sequence). The CDR3 sequence is 14 residues long. The V segment lost 3 bases and the J segment 5 bases; nucleotides outside the gene matches: 4. CDR3 amino acids: CASSFNLAGETQYF. The CDR3 nucleotides read TGTGCCAGCAGTTTTAACCTAGCGGGGGAGACCCAGTACTTC.

This clonotype has more than one count but fewer than ten. This chain connects TRBV12-3 or TRBV12-4 to TRBJ2-1, with 9 bases identical to TRBD2. The CDR3 contains 14 residues. Trimming at V came to 6 bases and at J to 9 bases, leaving 9 bases not matched to a gene. CDR3 DNA sequence: TGTGCCAGCAGACTAGCGGGTAAGAGCGGTGAGCAGTTCTTC. Amino acids: CASRLAGKSGEQFF.

The chain recombines TRBV2 with TRBJ2-1, with 9 bases lining up with TRBD1. The J segment lost 3 bases and the V segment lost 4 bases, leaving 7 bases of the junction unmatched. Germline V gene lookup returns CDR1 SNHLY and CDR2 FYNNEI. This CDR3 is 16 amino acids long. CDR3 DNA: TGTGCCAGCAGTGTTAGGACAGGGGTGAGCTACAATGAGCAGTTCTTC. Encoded protein: CASSVRTGVSYNEQFF.

This clonotype has only a few counts. CDR3 DNA sequence: TGTGCCAGCGGTCCAGGACTAGCGGGCACAGATACGCAGTATTTT. This codes for CASGPGLAGTDTQYF. V is TRBV12-3 or TRBV12-4 and J is TRBJ2-3; the match to TRBD2 covers 10 bases. The CDR3 runs 15 residues. V lost 8 bases to trimming and J lost 1 base; unmatched junction nucleotides: 6.

This chain uses TRBV5-1 with TRBJ2-3, with D possibly matching TRBD1 (5 bases). The V end was cut by 1 base, the J end by 4 bases, with 13 bases between. The CDR3 totals 15 residues. Germline lookup yields CDR1 SGHRS and CDR2 YFSETQ. Here the CDR3 reads CASSLSRGMADTQYF. The CDR3 DNA is TGCGCCAGCAGCTTGAGTAGGGGCATGGCAGATACGCAGTATTTT.

The rearrangement uses TRBV9 and TRBJ2-3, with unresolved D. The CDR3 covers 15 residues. The germline V and J ends were trimmed by 0 bases and 0 bases, with 8 bases remaining between them. Germline-derived CDR1 and CDR2 are SGDLS and YYNGEE. The CDR3 loop reads CASSVGMASTDTQYF. CDR3 sequence (DNA): TGTGCCAGCAGCGTAGGAATGGCTAGCACAGATACGCAGTATTTT. Full variable domain (missing parts from reference TRBV9 and TRBJ2-3): DSGVTQTPKHLITATGQRVTLRCSPRSGDLSVYWYQQSLDQGLQFLIQYYNGEERAKGNILERFSAQQFPDLHSELNLSSLELGDSALYFCASSVGMASTDTQYFGPGTRLTVL.

The chain's CDR3 is CASSLERGPRGANVLTF. CDR3 coding DNA: TGTGCCAGCAGCTTAGAGAGGGGGCCGAGGGGAGCCAACGTCCTGACTTTC. V gene TRBV7-2 combines with J gene TRBJ2-6, with 7 positions matching TRBD1. Germline V gene lookup returns CDR1 SGHTA and CDR2 FQGNSA. This CDR3 has 17 amino acids. Trimming at V came to 1 base and at J to 7 bases, leaving 10 bases not matched to a gene.

The J gene is TRBJ2-3, the V gene TRBV25-1; D gene unclear. The germline CDR1 and CDR2 sequences are MGHDK and SYGVNS. This CDR3 has 17 amino acids. V dropped 4 bases and J dropped 2 bases, with 19 bases sitting between them. The CDR3 loop is CASSGTESPSATDTQYF. The CDR3 bases are TGTGCCAGCAGTGGGACCGAGAGCCCCTCAGCCACAGATACGCAGTATTTT.

This clonotype was counted once. The CDR3 DNA is TGTGCCAGCAGCACGACGGGAGTAATGAACACTGAAGCTTTCTTT. This sequence encodes CASSTTGVMNTEAFF. V usage is TRBV7-2 and J usage is TRBJ1-1; no firm D call. The CDR3 has 15 residues. Germline CDR1 is SGHTA and CDR2 is FQGNSA. Trimming left V 5 bases short and J 0 bases short, with 13 bases between.